This T cell receptor beta chain was captured by sequencing in a study of T cells in Graves' hyperthyroidism and ophthalmopathy. Study-wide results and limits: It was a median approximately 7.1 months before onset that the model predicted ophthalmopathy. Researchers report that a 13 V-J model separated ophthalmopathy from stable hyperthyroidism.

The CDR3 extends over 17 amino acids. V was clipped by 7 bases and J by 3 bases; unmatched bases: 15. From germline, CDR1 is MNHNS and CDR2 SASEGT. Orbital computed tomography, thyroid ultrasound, serum thyroxine and TRAb, and clinical symptoms together informed the diagnoses. PBMCs stemmed from around 10 ml fresh peripheral blood. TCR beta CDR3 regions were amplified from RNA. The TCR CDR3 was amplified in a first-round RT-PCR using the HTBI primer set. In TCRdb, the multiplex PCR reads were re-called with MiXCR into one record per CDR3 protein. The sample contains hundreds of thousands of distinct CDR3 sequences, about 15% of which appear only once. This clonotype came up a few times. Its antigen remains unknown.

The sequenced material came from blood. The genes are TRBV6-1 and TRBJ2-7, with TRBD2 matching 10 bases. The clonotype originates from a woman aged 18-35 years with Graves' hyperthyroidism. The CDR3 bases are TGTGCCAGCAAGGTTGGCCTAGCGGGGGCCATCATCTACGAGCAGTACTTC. Amino acid sequence: CASKVGLAGAIIYEQYF.